The entry that follows covers one T cell receptor (beta chain) sequence. This record comes from a study of T cell changes during pregnancy in multiple sclerosis. Generated by immunoSEQ multiplex PCR, the TCRdb table keeps only in-frame clones and is missing some. The repertoire holds roughly 89,000 clones, with nearly 95% as singletons. Germline V gives CDR1 SEHNR, CDR2 FQNEAQ (reference sequence). With 4 bases clipped from V and 6 bases from J, the junction kept 6 bases outside the gene matches. There are 15 residues in the CDR3. This receptor was obtained from a female donor in good health, enrolled as a control in a pregnancy study. V gene TRBV7-9 combines with J gene TRBJ2-1; 10 positions agree with TRBD2. The sample here was peripheral blood, taken after pregnancy. DNA for the CDR3: TGTGCCAGCAGCTCAAGACTAGCGGGTAGCAATGAGCAGTTCTTC. It translates to CASSSRLAGSNEQFF.